The 16 T cell receptor beta chains below were found in one sample sequenced in a study of blood T cell repertoires in COVID-19. Method: immunoSEQ multiplex PCR; TCRdb's copy keeps in-frame clones and lacks some. This sample has under 300,000 clones, with almost 85% found just once. Material: PBMCs or T cells enriched from blood (not recorded which). These receptors were taken from a middle-aged man who had recovered from COVID-19.

For this clone: The sample has other DNA sequences that encode this CDR3 too. V is TRBV18 and J is TRBJ1-1; maybe TRBD1 (5 bases). The CDR3 is made up of 12 amino acids. Trimming stripped 6 bases from V and 5 bases from J, with 10 bases between. Germline-derived CDR1 and CDR2 are KGHSH and LQKENI. The CDR3 spells CASSPAGTEAFF. In DNA, the CDR3 is TGTGCCAGCTCCCCTGCAGGGACTGAAGCTTTCTTT.

The V call is TRBV6-2 or TRBV6-3, the J call TRBJ1-2; 10 positions match TRBD1. The CDR3 runs to 15 residues. Germline V lookup: CDR1 MNHEY, CDR2 SVGEGT. The junction had 8 bases not matched to a gene; V was cut back by 4 bases and J by 6 bases. The DNA of the CDR3 is TGTGCCAGCAGTTGGACCTGGGGACAGGGGCATGGCTACACCTTC. Protein sequence: CASSWTWGQGHGYTF.

The V and J genes are TRBV18 and TRBJ1-5; D may be TRBD1 (6 bases). CDR1 and CDR2 (germline): KGHSH, LQKENI. This CDR3 comprises 15 residues. Trimming left V 5 bases short and J 3 bases short, with 14 bases between. CDR3 bases: TGTGCCAGCTCAACCGCAGGGGCTTCCAATCAGCCCCAGCATTTT. The encoded protein is CASSTAGASNQPQHF.

The chain couples TRBV6-5 to TRBJ2-3, with D possibly matching TRBD2 (5 bases). The V end was cut by 6 bases, the J end by 2 bases, with 12 bases between. Germline CDR1 and CDR2: MNHEY and SVGAGI. The CDR3 runs 14 residues. The chain's CDR3 is CASRKDGVTDTQYF. The DNA for the CDR3 is TGTGCCAGCAGGAAGGACGGGGTCACAGATACGCAGTATTTT.

The rearrangement links TRBV30 to TRBJ1-1; the D gene is possibly TRBD1 (5 bases). V shed 0 bases and J shed 4 bases, with 12 bases lying between them. CDR3 length: 14 amino acids. Germline V gene data show CDR1 as GTSNPN and CDR2 as SVGIG (reference sequence). CDR3 residues: CAWSVLSGGTEAFF. Here the CDR3 DNA reads TGTGCCTGGAGTGTACTATCGGGGGGCACTGAAGCTTTCTTT.

This clone showed up just a few times. V and J are TRBV3-1 (or the pseudogene TRBV3-2) and TRBJ1-1, with TRBD1 as a possible D gene (6 bases). CDR3 length equals 14 residues. Germline V gene data show CDR1 as LGHDT and CDR2 as YNNKEL (reference sequence). V dropped 2 bases and J dropped 6 bases, with 13 bases sitting between them. The CDR3 here is CASSQLQGKAEAFF. CDR3 in DNA: TGTGCCAGCAGCCAACTCCAGGGGAAGGCTGAAGCTTTCTTT.

V and J are TRBV2 and TRBJ1-6, with 7 positions matching TRBD1. CDR1 and CDR2 from the germline V gene are SNHLY and FYNNEI. The V and J ends lost 5 bases and 5 bases, in that order; junction bases with no gene match: 9. The CDR3 runs to 16 residues. Here the CDR3 DNA reads TGTGCCAGCAGTATTCGAGGGGGCAGGGATAATTCACCCCTCCACTTT. Its protein product is CASSIRGGRDNSPLHF.

DNA for the CDR3: TGTGCCAGCCAGTCGGGGTATGGAGGGTTCTATACGCAGTATTTT. This encodes CASQSGYGGFYTQYF. The V call is TRBV27, the J call TRBJ2-3; D perhaps matches TRBD2 (6 bases). Germline assignment: CDR1 MNHEY and CDR2 SMNVEV (reference sequence). The CDR3 consists of 15 residues. V dropped 8 bases and J dropped 7 bases, with 22 bases sitting between them.

V gene TRBV10-3 combines with J gene TRBJ1-2; D unresolved. CDR3 length equals 14 residues. CDR1 and CDR2 from the germline V gene are ENHRY and SYGVKD. The germline V and J ends were trimmed by 0 bases and 8 bases, with 13 bases remaining between them. CDR3 amino acids: CAISESRTAGGYTF. In DNA, the CDR3 is TGTGCCATCAGTGAGTCCCGGACTGCGGGAGGCTACACCTTC.

The V call is TRBV10-2, the J call TRBJ1-2, with a weak D call TRBD1 (5 bases). The germline V gene encodes CDR1 WSHSY and CDR2 SAAADI. Trimming stripped 6 bases from V and 2 bases from J, with 10 bases between. The CDR3 is 13 residues long. The CDR3 DNA reads TGCGCCAGCAGCCCCGACAGAAACTATGGCTACACCTTC. Residues: CASSPDRNYGYTF.

CDR3 nucleotide sequence: TGTGCCAGCAGCCAAGACCGGGGGGGCACAGATACGCAGTATTTT. This sequence encodes CASSQDRGGTDTQYF. The chain joins TRBV4-2 to TRBJ2-3, with TRBD2 matching 7 bases. This CDR3 is 15 amino acids long. V shed 0 bases and J 1 base; nucleotides not matched to a gene: 1. Germline CDR1 reads LGHNA; CDR2 reads YNFKEQ.

This chain uses TRBV7-9 with TRBJ2-3; 8 bases agree with TRBD1. The length of the CDR3 is 14 residues. Germline V gene sequence: CDR1 SEHNR, CDR2 FQNEAQ (reference sequence). J lost 2 bases, V lost 6 bases, and 4 bases had no gene match. In DNA form, the CDR3 reads TGTGCCAGCAGGTGGGACAGGTCCACAGATACGCAGTATTTT. Translated, it gives CASRWDRSTDTQYF.

In DNA form, the CDR3 reads TGTGCCAGCAGCTTAGGGGCTAGCTGGGATAACAATGAGCAGTTCTTC. Its protein product is CASSLGASWDNNEQFF. The chain is built from TRBV11-1 and TRBJ2-1; D is perhaps TRBD2 (5 bases). This CDR3 has 16 amino acids. Germline loops: CDR1 SGHAT, CDR2 FQDESV (reference sequence). Trimming cost V 1 base and J 5 bases, with 15 bases left between them.

V gene TRBV14 combines with J gene TRBJ2-3; 10 nucleotides line up with TRBD1. V lost 4 bases and J lost 4; bases outside the gene matches: 2. CDR1 and CDR2 (germline): SGHDN, FVKESK. This CDR3 region has 14 residues. The CDR3 bases are TGTGCCAGCAGCCGACAGGGGGCCGCAGATACGCAGTATTTT. Protein: CASSRQGAADTQYF.

This chain joins TRBV30 and TRBJ1-5, with D tentatively TRBD1 (6 bases). V lost 2 bases and J 8 bases, leaving 16 bases between the germline ends. This CDR3 contains 14 residues. Germline loops: CDR1 GTSNPN, CDR2 SVGIG (reference sequence). CDR3: CAWSLGLNREPQHF. The CDR3 DNA reads as TGTGCCTGGAGTCTCGGACTCAACAGGGAGCCCCAGCATTTT.

On this clone: Additional DNA sequences in this sample encode the identical CDR3. The chain combines TRBV10-2 with TRBJ2-7, with D unresolved. Germline V gene data show CDR1 as WSHSY and CDR2 as SAAADI. This CDR3 is built from 14 residues. Trimming removed 4 bases from V and 0 bases from J, with 10 bases in between. The CDR3 sequence: CASSARISSYEQYF. CDR3 DNA: TGCGCCAGCAGTGCGAGGATAAGCTCCTACGAGCAGTACTTC.